This T cell receptor (beta chain) stems from a study of blood T cell repertoires in COVID-19. Germline V CDR1 and CDR2: SQVTM, ANQGSEA. Deletions cut 4 bases from V and 1 base from J, with 13 bases between. This CDR3 comprises 14 residues. Some clones are missing from TCRdb's copy, which holds only in-frame ones; the method was immunoSEQ multiplex PCR. The sample records 150,000 or so clones, 75% to 90% being singletons. The TCR comes from a woman in her 40s who had been exposed to COVID-19. This chain links TRBV29-1 with TRBJ1-1; no reliable D call. Sequencing was carried out using PBMCs or T cells enriched from blood (not recorded which). The CDR3 DNA sequence: TGCAGCGTTGGTTTTCTTGGCAGGAACACTGAAGCTTTCTTT. It encodes CSVGFLGRNTEAFF.